A single T cell receptor beta chain is shown here with its context. The count of this clone is one. Its antigen has not been determined. Base-call qualities are not available, and no considerably larger clone is one nucleotide away. Using the deep immunoSEQ assay, multiplex PCR amplified TCR CDR3 regions from genomic DNA. Genomic DNA extracted from each cell subset was distributed evenly over all wells of several immunoSEQ 96-well plates, and each plate served as one replicate. For sorted subsets, 150 to 200 ng genomic DNA, equal to about 30,000 T cell genomes, was loaded into each replicate PCR. Purified libraries were measured with a Qubit 3.0 fluorometer, size-checked on a Bioanalyzer 2100, and measured again with the KAPA Library Quantification kit. Every immunoSEQ 96-well plate was sequenced on a separate single-read 150-cycle Illumina NextSeq 550 flow cell. In the authors' own workflow: Because the immunoSEQ output held only junctional sequences and lacked quality scores, the filtering could not match the filtering applied to full-length reads. To assign V/J genes and CDR3, sequences were annotated using PyIR, a Python wrapper for IgBLAST v1.9, with IMGT germline references. Reads were filtered out if the reads had weak V/J assignments (E-value above 1e-6), no CDR3, stop codons, out-of-frame junctions, or ambiguous translated residues. V3J clonotypes were defined as sequences sharing the same inferred V gene, J gene, and CDR3 amino acid sequence. To compute the percentage overlap between repertoires, the number of shared unique clonotypes was divided by the size of the smaller repertoire. Three approaches were used to assess repertoire richness: RTK rarefaction, the Chao1 estimator, and Recon v2.1 estimates of unobserved clonotypes. Generation probabilities for all TCRbeta clonotypes obtained by the gDNA method from a handful of donors were computed using OLGA. TCRdb stores this immuneACCESS table with in-frame sequences only. Part of the clones is absent; in the studies checked, under half of the shortfall reflects unresolved V genes, and no reason is known for the rest. Clonal size and the V and J genes are those of that table, whereas D and trimming came from the DNA. Within this sample are over a million clones, with 98% of them counted one time only. The ten largest clones represent about 0.45% of the sample.

This entry comes from a study of shared clonotypes between healthy human individuals (dated by TCRdb to 2020 to 2022). General notes on the study: Two women and three men aged 18 to 49 years were included in the cohort. To increase sequencing depth and limit assay-specific biases, TCR repertoire library preparation and sequencing were carried out by different laboratories using diverse techniques. For each donor, three plates each were used for CD4 naive and CD4 memory, two plates were used for CD8 naive, and one plate was used for CD8 memory. The study deeply sequenced blood TCR repertoires of five healthy adults to estimate repertoire size and the extent of clonotype sharing between individuals. Leukapheresis yielded between about 0.8 and 8.9 billion PBMCs per donor.

CDR1 SGHTA and CDR2 FQGNSA were looked up in the germline V gene. There are 13 amino acids in the CDR3, from cysteine to phenylalanine inclusive. Left in the record is the CDR3 DNA by itself, 39 bases read in frame from the first base. A distance of 12 bases separates the germline ends of V and J, which lose 5 bases and 7 bases respectively. The investigation overall reported the following: When a handful of donors were compared, the shared fraction of clonotypes was about 5.4% for naive CD4, roughly 3.4% for naive CD8, 2.3% for memory CD4, and 0.35% to 0.5% for memory CD8. Sampling was restricted to blood, and TCR repertoires in tissue are likely to differ from TCR repertoires in blood. Because the study included only a small number of donors, the genetic and exposure-history diversity represented was limited. Pairwise subsampling indicated that sequencing depth was expected to affect the degree of clonotype sharing among donors. Rarefaction of sorted-subset datasets indicated incomplete sequencing despite the large sequencing depth. Naive subsets generally had larger estimated clonotype richness than memory subsets did. Clonotypes shared by all four sorted-subset donors showed higher generation probabilities than non-shared clonotypes.

The donors were healthy, HIV-negative adults with no recently reported acute infections or vaccinations. Only Caucasian adults living in Nashville, Tennessee, USA were represented among the donors. CD4+ T cells were enriched through magnetic negative selection, after which naive cells were positively selected on CD45RA and the remaining negative fraction served as the memory subset. Blood was obtained by leukapheresis, after which PBMCs were separated by Ficoll-Histopaque density gradient centrifugation and cryopreserved in liquid nitrogen vapor phase. Analytical flow cytometry was used to check the purity and quantity of every magnetically sorted T cell population. Each sorted fraction had its genomic DNA isolated and then quantified by UV absorbance on a Nanodrop 2000c.

The chain links TRBV7-2 with TRBJ2-4, with no reliable assignment of the D segment. Source material: naive CD4+ T cells sorted from blood. The cell subset or site label for this specimen denotes: CD45RA+ positively selected. This receptor was identified in a man between 25 and 39 years old in good health. CDR3 sequence: CASSTGVRNIQYF. The DNA sequence follows: TGTGCCAGCAGCACGGGCGTACGGAACATTCAGTACTTC.